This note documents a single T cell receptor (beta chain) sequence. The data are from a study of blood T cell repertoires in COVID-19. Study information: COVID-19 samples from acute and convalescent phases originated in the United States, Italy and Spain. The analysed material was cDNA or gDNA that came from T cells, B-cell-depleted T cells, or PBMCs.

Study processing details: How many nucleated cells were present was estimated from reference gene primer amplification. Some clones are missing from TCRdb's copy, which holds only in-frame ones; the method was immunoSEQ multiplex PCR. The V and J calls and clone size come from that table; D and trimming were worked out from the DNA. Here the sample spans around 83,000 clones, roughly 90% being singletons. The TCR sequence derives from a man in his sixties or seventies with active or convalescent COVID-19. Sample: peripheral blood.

The CDR3 region has the DNA TGTGCCAGCAGCTTAGACAGGGGGGATGGGTCCCAGCATTTT. Its translation is CASSLDRGDGSQHF. The chain couples TRBV11-2 to TRBJ1-5; 7 bases line up with TRBD1. Germline V gene lookup returns CDR1 SGHAT and CDR2 FQNNGV. J lost 11 bases, V lost 0 bases, and 7 bases had no gene match. The CDR3 runs 14 residues.